The rows below give T cell receptor beta chains drawn from one sample of a study of blood T cell repertoires in COVID-19. Here immunoSEQ multiplex PCR was the method, and the copy in TCRdb shows in-frame clones only, minus some. This sample has about 200,000 clones; about 90% occur once, and the top ten carry 0.5% to 0.75%. The source material was peripheral blood. The origin of the receptors is a man in his fifties or sixties with acute or convalescent COVID-19. Both conserved end residues are part of each CDR3. A D gene is named only where the DNA matches it firmly. A row's size may be missing; if present it is once, few, many or a size class.

NA	TRBV28	NA	TRBJ2-6	CASRRGQPSGANVLTF	TGTGCCAGCAGGAGGGGACAACCCTCTGGGGCCAACGTCCTGACTTTC
NA	TRBV6-5	NA	TRBJ2-1	CASSYSTRLATAWQFF	TGTGCCAGCAGTTACTCGACTCGTCTAGCGACAGCTTGGCAGTTCTTC
NA	TRBV28	NA	TRBJ2-5	CASLFKGLQETQYF	TGTGCCAGCCTTTTTAAAGGACTTCAAGAGACCCAGTACTTC
NA	TRBV28	NA	TRBJ2-2	CASSLFSGDGELFF	TGTGCCAGCAGTTTATTTTCGGGGGACGGGGAGCTGTTTTTT
NA	TRBV25-1	TRBD1	TRBJ2-5	CTSLRTGPVETQYF	TGTACCAGCCTCCGGACAGGGCCTGTAGAGACCCAGTACTTC
once	TRBV11-3	TRBD2	TRBJ2-1	CASSPGGTSGRVQFF	TGTGCCAGCAGCCCGGGAGGGACTAGCGGGAGAGTGCAGTTCTTC
few	TRBV2	TRBD1	TRBJ1-2	CASSEQGATYGYTF	TGTGCCAGCAGTGAGCAGGGGGCTACCTATGGCTACACCTTC
NA	TRBV6-5	TRBD1	TRBJ2-7	CASSYGDRGYEQYF	TGTGCCAGCAGTTATGGGGACAGGGGCTACGAGCAGTACTTC
once	TRBV3-1/TRBV3-2	TRBD1	TRBJ2-1	CASSQGGTGARAQFF	TGTGCCAGCAGCCAAGGGGGTACAGGGGCCCGCGCGCAGTTCTTC
few	TRBV5-6	NA	TRBJ1-5	CASSLNSYQPQHF	TGTGCCAGCAGCTTGAATAGCTATCAGCCCCAGCATTTT
NA	TRBV3-1/TRBV3-2	NA	TRBJ1-2	CASSQHSIGGQYGYTF	TGTGCCAGCAGCCAACATTCCATTGGGGGACAATATGGCTACACCTTC
NA	TRBV9	NA	TRBJ1-3	CASSVGGSGHTIYF	TGTGCCAGCAGCGTCGGAGGGTCCGGTCACACCATATATTTT
NA	TRBV5-1	TRBD1	TRBJ1-4	CASSLAPTGVGEKLFF	TGCGCCAGCAGCTTGGCCCCGACAGGGGTGGGCGAAAAACTGTTTTTT
NA	TRBV7-6	NA	TRBJ2-5	CASSLEAGENQETQYF	TGTGCCAGCAGCTTAGAAGCCGGGGAAAACCAAGAGACCCAGTACTTC
NA	TRBV29-1	TRBD2	TRBJ2-1	CSVWGSPSGRANEQFF	TGCAGCGTTTGGGGGAGTCCTAGCGGGAGGGCGAATGAGCAGTTCTTC
NA	TRBV12-1	NA	TRBJ2-5	CASSRGYRGEQETQYF	TGTGCCAGCAGCCGGGGGTACAGGGGCGAACAAGAGACCCAGTACTTC
NA	TRBV6-6	NA	TRBJ1-1	CASRFNMNTEAFF	TGTGCCAGCAGATTTAACATGAACACTGAAGCTTTCTTT
NA	TRBV7-9	NA	TRBJ1-2	CASSLRVNYGYTF	TGTGCCAGCAGCTTGAGGGTTAACTATGGCTACACCTTC
NA	TRBV18	NA	TRBJ2-5	CASSPRADGETQYF	TGTGCCAGCTCACCACGTGCGGATGGGGAGACCCAGTACTTC
NA	TRBV2	TRBD1	TRBJ1-5	CASRGDRANQPQHF	TGTGCCAGCAGGGGGGACAGGGCAAATCAGCCCCAGCATTTT
NA	TRBV15	TRBD2	TRBJ2-7	CATSRGGLAGVMYEQYF	TGTGCCACCAGCAGAGGGGGACTAGCGGGAGTAATGTACGAGCAGTACTTC
NA	TRBV28	TRBD1	TRBJ2-3	CASRETGGTDTQYF	TGTGCCAGCAGGGAGACAGGGGGCACAGATACGCAGTATTTT
NA	TRBV2	NA	TRBJ1-2	CASRRDGDGGYTF	TGTGCCAGCAGGCGGGACGGAGATGGTGGCTACACCTTC
NA	TRBV11-2	NA	TRBJ2-1	CASSLGAGRRSDNEQFF	TGTGCCAGCAGCTTAGGGGCGGGCAGACGGTCCGACAATGAGCAGTTCTTC
NA	TRBV7-2	TRBD2	TRBJ2-7	CASSLAAATSGGSYEQYF	TGTGCCAGCAGCTTGGCCGCCGCGACTAGCGGGGGCTCCTACGAGCAGTACTTC
NA	TRBV9	NA	TRBJ2-5	CASSVDGEQTQYF	TGTGCCAGCAGCGTAGACGGGGAGCAGACCCAGTACTTC
NA	TRBV5-1	NA	TRBJ2-2	CASRRQGHLTGELFF	TGCGCCAGCAGACGTCAGGGACACCTCACCGGGGAGCTGTTTTTT
NA	TRBV6-4	TRBD2	TRBJ2-2	CASSRRGDHGELFF	TGTGCCAGCAGCCGACGGGGGGACCACGGGGAGCTGTTTTTT
medium-sized	TRBV7-2	NA	TRBJ2-2	CASSSTRAANTGELFF	TGTGCCAGCAGCTCAACCAGGGCCGCGAACACCGGGGAGCTGTTTTTT
once	TRBV15	TRBD2	TRBJ2-3	CATSRDLGLAGGSGTTDTQYF	TGTGCCACCAGCAGAGATTTGGGACTAGCGGGAGGGAGTGGGACCACAGATACGCAGTATTTT
NA	TRBV12-3/TRBV12-4	NA	TRBJ2-3	CASNRRMAQAQYF	TGTGCCAGCAACAGGCGGATGGCGCAGGCGCAGTATTTT
once	TRBV6-5	NA	TRBJ1-2	CASSTGVPNYGYTF	TGTGCCAGCAGCACGGGAGTCCCGAACTATGGCTACACCTTC
NA	TRBV9	TRBD2	TRBJ2-3	CASSPSGRGTDTQYF	TGTGCCAGCAGCCCAAGCGGGAGGGGGACAGATACGCAGTATTTT
once	TRBV7-9	NA	TRBJ2-3	CASSPQWSSTDTQYF	TGTGCCAGCAGCCCACAGTGGTCTAGCACAGATACGCAGTATTTT
NA	TRBV4-2	NA	TRBJ2-5	CASSREAGETQYF	TGTGCCAGCAGCCGGGAGGCTGGAGAGACCCAGTACTTC
NA	TRBV30	NA	TRBJ2-3	CAWSVGGADTQYF	TGTGCCTGGAGTGTAGGGGGGGCGGATACGCAGTATTTT